A single sample is the source of the 14 T cell receptor beta chains below, sequenced in a study of spatial heterogeneity in lung cancer. Time point here: blood at routine non-recurrence follow-up after resection. Frozen PBMC, nontumor lung or tumor provided whole RNA, which was sequenced unsorted. TCRdb processed the 5' RACE reads anew with MiXCR; each CDR3 protein has one entry. Of around 120,000 distinct CDR3 sequences in the sample, roughly an eighth are singletons; the top ten hold around a sixth. The sequencing here drew on PBMCs, taken at follow-up. The receptors originated from a male donor with early-stage non-small cell lung cancer.

This clonotype was seen many times. The chain couples TRBV28 to TRBJ1-2, with D unresolved. Germline V gene lookup returns CDR1 MDHEN and CDR2 SYDVKM. The CDR3 is 11 amino acids. V was trimmed by 3 bases and J by 2 bases, leaving 1 base between them. The CDR3 nucleotides read TGTGCCAGCAGTTTGAACTATGGCTACACCTTC. Translation gives CASSLNYGYTF.

This clonotype was counted ten times or more. In nucleotides, the CDR3 is TGTGCCAGCAGGAGAGACAGGGGGTCAGATACGCAGTATTTT. Translation gives CASRRDRGSDTQYF. The chain combines TRBV25-1 with TRBJ2-3, with 9 bases matching TRBD1. The V segment lost 6 bases and the J segment 4 bases; nucleotides outside the gene matches: 5. The CDR3 covers 14 residues. Germline V gene sequence: CDR1 MGHDK, CDR2 SYGVNS.

The chain recombines TRBV24-1 with TRBJ1-2; D gene uncertain. V dropped 9 bases and J dropped 0 bases, with 7 bases sitting between them. Germline V lookup: CDR1 KGHDR, CDR2 SFDVKD. CDR3 length: 12 residues. The CDR3 region is CATGDSNYGYTF. In DNA form, the CDR3 reads TGTGCCACCGGGGATTCTAACTATGGCTACACCTTC.

This clonotype was detected a few times. At one of its ends the junction is not consistent with the germline gene, which may arise from a read error. The chain recombines TRBV20-1 with TRBJ1-1, with a tentative D call TRBD1 (6 bases). Germline CDR1 DFQATT, CDR2 SNEGSKA (reference sequence). This CDR3 is 14 amino acids long. CDR3 DNA: TGCAGTGCGAGAGTACCGGGGGGCGCGACTGAAGCTTTCTTT. It encodes CSARVPGGATEAFF.

This clonotype appeared a single time. J is TRBJ1-2 and V is TRBV19, with a possible D match to TRBD1 (5 bases). This CDR3 has 14 residues. CDR1 is LNHDA, CDR2 SQIVND, per germline (reference sequence). With 7 bases removed from V and 4 bases from J, the gap between germline ends came to 16 bases. CDR3 region: CASTIQANIYGYTF. The CDR3 DNA reads as TGTGCCAGTACCATACAGGCGAATATCTATGGCTACACCTTC.

The sample holds a few counts of this clonotype. The V gene is TRBV7-9, the J gene TRBJ2-3; D gene unclear. The CDR3 consists of 12 residues. The ends were cut back, 0 bases at V and 11 bases at J, with 9 bases in the middle. Per the germline V gene, CDR1 is SEHNR and CDR2 is FQNEAQ (reference sequence). For the CDR3, the DNA is TGTGCCAGCAGCTTAGCGCCGGGTGAGCAGTATTTT. This translates into CASSLAPGEQYF.

In its sample, this clonotype was seen many times. V gene TRBV12-3 or TRBV12-4 combines with J gene TRBJ1-2; D not certain. The CDR3 is made up of 15 amino acids. With 2 bases removed from V and 0 bases from J, the gap between germline ends came to 10 bases. CDR3 residues: CASSLQERANYGYTF. The CDR3 DNA reads TGTGCCAGCAGTTTACAGGAGAGAGCTAACTATGGCTACACCTTC.

This clonotype was observed a few times. The CDR3 loop reads CASRVALISSYEQYF. CDR3 nucleotides: TGTGCCAGCAGGGTCGCCCTAATATCCTCCTACGAGCAGTACTTC. The rearrangement uses TRBV11-2 and TRBJ2-7; the D is unclear. Trimming removed 6 bases from V and 0 bases from J, with 15 bases in between. Looked up from germline, CDR1 is SGHAT and CDR2 is FQNNGV. The length of the CDR3 is 15 residues.

J is TRBJ2-7 and V is TRBV7-8; TRBD1 might be the D (6 bases). V was trimmed by 4 bases and J by 2 bases, leaving 15 bases between them. This CDR3 region has 15 residues. The germline V gene has CDR1 SGHVS and CDR2 FQNEAQ. The CDR3 sequence is CASSSRRTAAYEQYF. The CDR3 DNA is TGTGCCAGCAGCTCCAGAAGGACAGCCGCCTACGAGCAGTACTTC.

This clonotype appeared many times. The CDR3: CASSTTGVHLEQYF. Written as DNA, the CDR3 is TGCGCCAGCAGCACAACAGGCGTTCATCTGGAGCAGTACTTC. This rearrangement joins TRBV5-1 to TRBJ2-7; maybe TRBD1 (5 bases). Trimming pared 4 bases from V and 7 bases from J, leaving 18 bases between. CDR3 size: 14 residues. Germline V gene data show CDR1 as SGHRS and CDR2 as YFSETQ.

Ten or more counts support this clonotype. The chain has TRBV6-6 and TRBJ1-5; D unresolved. Germline CDR1 reads MNHNY; CDR2 reads SVGAGI (reference sequence). This CDR3 region has 12 residues. Trimming shortened V by 6 bases and J by 7 bases, and 10 bases separated the two germline ends. CDR3 region: CASRREGQPQHF. The CDR3 coding sequence is TGTGCCAGCAGGCGGGAAGGACAGCCCCAGCATTTT.

V and J are TRBV10-2 and TRBJ1-5, with 7 bases lining up with TRBD1. This CDR3 comprises 17 residues. Germline V gene sequence: CDR1 WSHSY, CDR2 SAAADI. V lost 2 bases and J lost 4; bases outside the gene matches: 11. The CDR3 sequence is CASSEARQGAVNQPQHF. The CDR3 DNA reads as TGCGCCAGCAGTGAGGCAAGACAGGGAGCGGTTAATCAGCCCCAGCATTTT.

CDR3: CSARDRVYGYTF. DNA of the CDR3: TGCAGTGCTAGAGACAGGGTCTATGGCTACACCTTC. V gene TRBV20-1 combines with J gene TRBJ1-2; maybe TRBD1 (5 bases). Germline V gene lookup returns CDR1 DFQATT and CDR2 SNEGSKA (reference sequence). Trimming stripped 0 bases from V and 4 bases from J, with 6 bases between. CDR3 size: 12 residues.

At least ten counts were recorded for this clonotype. The chain recombines TRBV5-1 with TRBJ2-5; D possibly corresponds to TRBD2 (5 bases). The germline gives CDR1 SGHRS, CDR2 YFSETQ. Trimming pared 1 base from V and 4 bases from J, leaving 11 bases between. The CDR3 length is 14 residues. This CDR3 is CASSLISERETQYF. The DNA of the CDR3 is TGCGCCAGCAGCTTGATTAGCGAGAGAGAGACCCAGTACTTC.